This TCR beta chain was identified during a study of T-cell memory formation after mild COVID-19. Notes on the study in general: Several responding clones turned up in pre-infection memory, indicating that cross-reactive memory may have taken part. Researchers report contracting CD4+ clones mostly in CM and EM, with CD8+ clones in EMRA. The authors did not confirm SARS-CoV-2 specificity of second-wave clones peaking day 37.

This clonotype was recorded a few times. Its specificity is unknown. The CDR3 has 15 residues. The V gene's germline CDR1 is DFQATT and CDR2 SNEGSKA (reference sequence). V lost 0 bases, J lost 7 bases, and 13 bases lay in between. Constant-segment primers were used for 5'RACE, and the resulting TCR alpha and TCR beta cDNA libraries carried sample barcodes and UMIs. One entry per CDR3 protein results from TCRdb running MiXCR on the 5' RACE reads. The sample records some 310,000 distinct CDR3 sequences, 20% to 25% being singletons. The chain joins TRBV20-1 to TRBJ1-6; a possible D gene is TRBD1 (5 bases). Material: PBMCs or a T cell subset sorted from them (not recorded which). This sequence originates from a man aged 18 to 35 who had mild COVID-19 (a few samples of this study predate the infection). Cell type and time point are not known. The CDR3 sequence is CSAREDGGRNSPLHF. The CDR3 nucleotides read TGCAGTGCTAGAGAAGATGGGGGGAGGAATTCACCCCTCCACTTT.